This T cell receptor (beta chain) was recorded in a study of T cells after posttransplantation cyclophosphamide. Study outcomes and limitations: TRB clonality was highly associated with recipient CMV seropositivity and reactivation. Donor CD8+ memory clones often dominated recipient blood repertoires at later times. Tissue-infiltrating T cells from skin or gut overlapped little with blood T cells.

Generated by immunoSEQ multiplex PCR, the TCRdb table keeps only in-frame clones and is missing some. The repertoire holds 15,000 to 18,000 clones, approximately 81% seen once, with over 4.5% in the top ten. The V segment lost 5 bases and the J segment 9 bases; nucleotides outside the gene matches: 13. This CDR3 contains 13 residues. Germline V gives CDR1 GTSNPN, CDR2 SVGIG (reference sequence). About this clone itself: Antigen: not known.

Methotrexate plus calcineurin inhibitor accompanied controls' myeloablative marrow transplants; sampling was 1 year later. The starting material was PBMCs, obtained roughly 350 days after allogeneic stem cell transplant with calcineurin inhibitor and methotrexate. This receptor was taken from a male patient in his late teens or twenties who received an allogeneic stem cell transplant from a related donor, was CMV-positive, and had no GVHD. Some T cells here may be from the graft donor. This chain uses TRBV30 with TRBJ2-7, with 7 bases aligning to TRBD1. CDR3 bases: TGTGCCTGGGCGGACAGGTCCAGGGGCGGGCAGTACTTC. It is translated as CAWADRSRGGQYF.